These T cell receptor beta chains were read from a single sample in a study of blood T cell repertoires in COVID-19. Sequenced by immunoSEQ multiplex PCR; TCRdb stores in-frame clones only, minus some. The sample lists more than 140,000 clones, around 81% occurring once. Sequencing used peripheral blood. The receptors derive from a human donor in a cohort sampled during active COVID-19. The conserved cysteine and the conserved F or W are not part of the CDR3 here. Clone size is stated in some rows and not others, as once, few, many or a class when expanded.

>TRBJ2-7|12|-|TRBV7-9
ASSPTGLGGEQY
>TRBJ1-6|15|-|TRBV7-8
ASSLDPRGGGNSPLH
>TRBJ1-1|13|-|TRBV6-5
ASRRTGLMNTEAF
>TRBJ1-5|11|once|TRBV2
ASGTGSNQPQH
>TRBJ2-1|13|-|TRBV28
ASSDSGNTYNEQF
>TRBJ1-1|11|-|TRBV5-6
ASSLGGLTEAF
>TRBJ2-2|12|-|TRBV28
ASSLNWNTGELF
>TRBJ2-5|11|once|TRBV6-5
ASRVRAAETQY
>TRBJ2-7|11|-|TRBV12-3/TRBV12-4
ASTRGISYEQY
>TRBJ1-1|9|-|TRBV20-1
SVPRNTEAF
>TRBJ2-1|14|once|TRBV5-1
ASSLAASGGYNEQF
>TRBJ2-5|13|-|TRBV7-7
ASSHGLAGEETQY
>TRBJ2-7|13|-|TRBV7-9
ASSPTSARYYEQY
>TRBJ2-7|13|-|TRBV7-7
ASSLAVGQGNEQY
>TRBJ2-5|11|-|TRBV6-1
ASSDAPRWTQY
>TRBJ2-2|13|-|TRBV2
ASRGDRGSVGELF
>TRBJ1-6|16|-|TRBV21-1
ASSPLDKATENNSPLH